Listed below are T cell receptor beta chains from one sample, sequenced in a study of OX40 agonist ivuxolimab in advanced cancers. TCRdb's table, derived via immunoSEQ multiplex PCR, lists solely in-frame clones and lacks some. The profile shows tens of thousands of clones, more than 90% of them singletons. The input for sequencing was CD4+ or CD8+ T cells sorted from blood, taken in a trial of the OX40 agonist ivuxolimab. The receptors stem from an adult with an advanced solid tumor such as melanoma, head and neck, liver or kidney cancer. The CDR3 runs from the conserved cysteine through the conserved F or W. The D gene is left open where the match is weak. A row's size may be missing; if present it is once, few, many or a size class.

v_gene: TRBV9
abundance: once
d_gene: NA
j_gene: TRBJ2-5
CDR3nt: TGTGCCAGCAGCTCCGGAGGAGGTTGGGAGACCCAGTACTTC
CDR3aa: CASSSGGGWETQYF

v_gene: TRBV7-9
abundance: NA
d_gene: TRBD1
j_gene: TRBJ2-7
CDR3nt: TGTGCCAGCGCACGTGGGACAGGGCCCTACGAGCAGTACTTC
CDR3aa: CASARGTGPYEQYF

v_gene: TRBV30
abundance: NA
d_gene: TRBD2
j_gene: TRBJ2-1
CDR3nt: TGTGCCTGGAGTGTATTAGCGGGAAGGAATGAGCAGTTCTTC
CDR3aa: CAWSVLAGRNEQFF

v_gene: TRBV5-1
abundance: once
d_gene: NA
j_gene: TRBJ2-5
CDR3nt: TGCGCCAGCAGCTTGGGCGGGGCTACCCAAGAGACCCAGTACTTC
CDR3aa: CASSLGGATQETQYF

v_gene: TRBV14
abundance: NA
d_gene: TRBD1
j_gene: TRBJ1-4
CDR3nt: TGTGCCAGCAGTAGACAGGGGGCTGCCGCAACTAATGAAAAACTGTTTTTT
CDR3aa: CASSRQGAAATNEKLFF

v_gene: TRBV5-1
abundance: NA
d_gene: NA
j_gene: TRBJ1-2
CDR3nt: TGCGCCAGCAGCTTATCAGGGGATCGGGGCTACACCTTC
CDR3aa: CASSLSGDRGYTF

v_gene: TRBV5-8
abundance: NA
d_gene: TRBD2
j_gene: TRBJ2-5
CDR3nt: TGTGCCAGCAGCCCCGCCCCGGGACTAGCGGGACGGGAGACCCAGTACTTC
CDR3aa: CASSPAPGLAGRETQYF

v_gene: TRBV18
abundance: NA
d_gene: NA
j_gene: TRBJ2-6
CDR3nt: TGTGCCAGCTCACCACAGGGGTTAAGCTCTGGGGCCAACGTCCTGACTTTC
CDR3aa: CASSPQGLSSGANVLTF

v_gene: TRBV7-2
abundance: NA
d_gene: TRBD2
j_gene: TRBJ2-7
CDR3nt: TGTGCCAGCCCAGGGAGAGGACTAGCGGGAAGGACCCGCTACGAGCAGTACTTC
CDR3aa: CASPGRGLAGRTRYEQYF

v_gene: TRBV4-1
abundance: NA
d_gene: TRBD1
j_gene: TRBJ1-1
CDR3nt: TGCGCCAGCAGCCAAGTCCCAGGGGGCACTGAAGCTTTCTTT
CDR3aa: CASSQVPGGTEAFF

v_gene: TRBV30
abundance: NA
d_gene: NA
j_gene: TRBJ1-2
CDR3nt: TGTGCCTGGAGTGAACCGGGGGACCCCGGGAGCTACACCTTC
CDR3aa: CAWSEPGDPGSYTF

v_gene: TRBV15
abundance: few
d_gene: TRBD1
j_gene: TRBJ2-7
CDR3nt: TGTGCCACCAGCAGAGATCTGATGGCGGTGACAGGGGGCTTCCACGAGCAGTACTTC
CDR3aa: CATSRDLMAVTGGFHEQYF

v_gene: TRBV6-5
abundance: NA
d_gene: TRBD2
j_gene: TRBJ2-1
CDR3nt: TGTGCCAGCGGATCGACTAGCTGGGGTGTGGATGAGCAGTTCTTC
CDR3aa: CASGSTSWGVDEQFF

v_gene: TRBV6-5
abundance: NA
d_gene: NA
j_gene: TRBJ2-7
CDR3nt: TGTGCCAGCAGTTACGACCGGGGCGGGCACGAGCAGTACTTC
CDR3aa: CASSYDRGGHEQYF

v_gene: TRBV7-9
abundance: NA
d_gene: NA
j_gene: TRBJ2-3
CDR3nt: TGTGCCAGCAGTATTAGAAAAGGACTGACAAGCACAGATACGCAGTATTTT
CDR3aa: CASSIRKGLTSTDTQYF

v_gene: TRBV11-2
abundance: NA
d_gene: NA
j_gene: TRBJ1-2
CDR3nt: TGTGCCAGCAGCTTAGGGGTCGACTATGGCTACACCTTC
CDR3aa: CASSLGVDYGYTF

v_gene: TRBV30
abundance: NA
d_gene: TRBD1
j_gene: TRBJ2-7
CDR3nt: TGTGCCTGGAGTAGGTCGAGACAGGGAAGCGAGCAGTACTTC
CDR3aa: CAWSRSRQGSEQYF

v_gene: TRBV5-1
abundance: NA
d_gene: NA
j_gene: TRBJ1-3
CDR3nt: TGCGCCAGCAGCTTCGTCGGGGGAAACACCATATATTTT
CDR3aa: CASSFVGGNTIYF

v_gene: TRBV28
abundance: NA
d_gene: TRBD2
j_gene: TRBJ2-1
CDR3nt: TGTGCCAGCAGTCCAAGGACTAGCGGGTTGGGTAATGAGCAGTTCTTC
CDR3aa: CASSPRTSGLGNEQFF

v_gene: TRBV2
abundance: NA
d_gene: NA
j_gene: TRBJ1-1
CDR3nt: TGTGCCAGCGCGACAGGATACACTGAAGCTTTCTTT
CDR3aa: CASATGYTEAFF

v_gene: TRBV5-1
abundance: NA
d_gene: NA
j_gene: TRBJ1-2
CDR3nt: TGCGCCAGCAGCTTCACAGGCACCCTCAACTATGGCTACACCTTC
CDR3aa: CASSFTGTLNYGYTF

v_gene: TRBV18
abundance: NA
d_gene: NA
j_gene: TRBJ2-1
CDR3nt: TGTGCCAGCTCACCTTCCAGGGGATCCTACAATGAGCAGTTCTTC
CDR3aa: CASSPSRGSYNEQFF

v_gene: TRBV9
abundance: NA
d_gene: NA
j_gene: TRBJ2-5
CDR3nt: TGTGCCAGCACCGCAGGGGGGACCTTTAAAGAGACCCAGTACTTC
CDR3aa: CASTAGGTFKETQYF

v_gene: TRBV7-9
abundance: NA
d_gene: NA
j_gene: TRBJ1-2
CDR3nt: TGTGCCAGCAGCTTATATGAGACAGGCCTATATGGCTACACCTTC
CDR3aa: CASSLYETGLYGYTF

v_gene: TRBV9
abundance: NA
d_gene: NA
j_gene: TRBJ2-7
CDR3nt: TGTGCCAGCAGCCGGACAGGGACTACCTACGAGCAGTACTTC
CDR3aa: CASSRTGTTYEQYF

v_gene: TRBV6-5
abundance: NA
d_gene: TRBD1
j_gene: TRBJ1-2
CDR3nt: TGTGCCAGCAGCCGGCAGGCCCAGGGGGATGGCTACACCTTC
CDR3aa: CASSRQAQGDGYTF

v_gene: TRBV14
abundance: NA
d_gene: NA
j_gene: TRBJ2-5
CDR3nt: TGTGCCAGCAGCCAGAGCCTCCCGGGGGACGAGACCCAGTACTTC
CDR3aa: CASSQSLPGDETQYF

v_gene: TRBV5-4
abundance: NA
d_gene: NA
j_gene: TRBJ2-7
CDR3nt: TGTGCCAGCAGCCGGGACGGTACCTACGAGCAGTACTTC
CDR3aa: CASSRDGTYEQYF

v_gene: TRBV10-2
abundance: NA
d_gene: NA
j_gene: TRBJ1-2
CDR3nt: TGCGCCAGCAGTGCCACGGGGGGGGATGGCTACACCTTC
CDR3aa: CASSATGGDGYTF

v_gene: TRBV4-2
abundance: NA
d_gene: NA
j_gene: TRBJ2-3
CDR3nt: TGTGCCAGCAGCCAAGGGCAGTCTAGCACAGATACGCAGTATTTT
CDR3aa: CASSQGQSSTDTQYF

v_gene: TRBV14
abundance: NA
d_gene: NA
j_gene: TRBJ1-2
CDR3nt: TGTGCCAGCAGCCAACAGTATTATGGCTACACCTTC
CDR3aa: CASSQQYYGYTF

v_gene: TRBV30
abundance: NA
d_gene: NA
j_gene: TRBJ1-5
CDR3nt: TGTGCCTGGAGTGTACAATACCCAGGGTGGGGTCAGCCCCAGCATTTT
CDR3aa: CAWSVQYPGWGQPQHF